The clone carrying this T cell receptor beta chain was observed a handful of times. Its cognate antigen is unknown. This specimen comes from a study of blood T cells in healthy people across ages. This CDR3 spans 13 amino acids. CDR1 is SGHNT and CDR2 is YYREEE in the germline V gene (reference sequence). The V and J ends lost 4 bases and 6 bases respectively, with 13 bases between them. A J-beta primer mix and a sample-barcoded 5' primer were used in a second PCR of about 7 to 12 cycles. TCRdb fed the 5' RACE reads into MiXCR, producing one record per CDR3 protein. The sample consists of nearly 1 million distinct CDR3 sequences, just over 50% of them appearing once. General study results and limits: Measured against age, TCR beta diversity per million T cells decreased in a roughly linear manner.

This TCR was recovered from a woman aged 55-70 years in good health. The chain uses TRBV5-4 and TRBJ2-5; no clear D gene. The sample comprised blood. The CDR3 coding sequence is TGTGCCAGCAGCACTAATGAGAAGCAGACCCAGTACTTC. Translating gives CASSTNEKQTQYF.